The 10 T cell receptor beta chains in this list originate from one sample, sequenced in a study of T cell responses to AZD1222 COVID-19 vaccine. This table comes from immunoSEQ multiplex PCR, and its TCRdb copy is limited to in-frame clones, with some not included. This table holds tens of thousands of clones, around nine tenths found once. Source: peripheral blood, taken 28 days after the second AZD1222 dose. Every receptor here comes from an adult who received the AZD1222 COVID-19 vaccine.

The chain joins TRBV3-1 (or the pseudogene TRBV3-2) to TRBJ1-5; D gene uncertain. The CDR3 is 15 residues long. Germline V gene lookup returns CDR1 LGHDT and CDR2 YNNKEL (reference sequence). Trimming removed 2 bases at V and 0 bases at J, with 8 bases between. CDR3 DNA sequence: TGTGCCAGCAGCCAAAGTGGTTTTAGCAATCAGCCCCAGCATTTT. This encodes CASSQSGFSNQPQHF.

This clone was picked up a small number of times. The chain recombines TRBV5-6 with TRBJ1-6; 7 nucleotides match TRBD1. This CDR3 comprises 16 residues. CDR1 SGHDT and CDR2 YYEEEE come from the germline V gene. V lost 1 base and J lost 7; bases outside the gene matches: 8. CDR3 coding DNA: TGTGCCAGCAGCTTGAAACCGGGACAGCCAAATTCACCCCTCCACTTT. Translating gives CASSLKPGQPNSPLHF.

CDR3 DNA: TGTGCCAGCAGCGTAGAGGGACAGGGAAGTACTGAAGCTTTCTTT. Translated, it gives CASSVEGQGSTEAFF. This chain joins TRBV9 and TRBJ1-1, with 9 bases identical to TRBD1. The CDR3 consists of 15 residues. J was trimmed by 5 bases and V by 0 bases; bases with no gene match: 5. The germline V gene encodes CDR1 SGDLS and CDR2 YYNGEE.

This sequence joins TRBV5-8 and TRBJ2-1, with 13 bases aligning to TRBD2. This CDR3 region has 17 residues. Germline V gene lookup returns CDR1 SGHTS and CDR2 YDEGEE. Trimming took 0 bases from V and 6 from J; bases not matched to a gene: 6. The CDR3 loop reads CASSLVLTSGGSNEQFF. As DNA, the CDR3 is TGTGCCAGCAGCTTGGTTTTGACTAGCGGGGGGTCCAATGAGCAGTTCTTC.

The chain links TRBV5-1 to TRBJ1-6; no definite D call. This CDR3 contains 15 residues. V gave up 1 base and J gave up 5 bases, with 10 bases separating them. CDR1 is SGHRS, CDR2 YFSETQ, per germline. The CDR3 coding sequence is TGCGCCAGCAGCTTGCGCCCTTTGGATAATTCACCCCTCCACTTT. Amino acids: CASSLRPLDNSPLHF.

The CDR3 protein is CASSPSGLAGGTDTQYF. The CDR3 DNA is TGTGCCAGCAGCCCGTCGGGACTAGCGGGGGGTACAGATACGCAGTATTTT. The V gene is TRBV7-3, the J gene TRBJ2-3, with TRBD2 matching over 15 bases. Germline loops: CDR1 SGHTA, CDR2 FQGTGA. This CDR3 has 17 amino acids. The ends lost 5 bases at V and 3 bases at J; junction bases unmatched: 6. Looking up the rest from reference TRBV7-3 and TRBJ2-3 gives the full variable domain: GAGVSQTPSNKVTEKGKYVELRCDPISGHTALYWYRQSLGQGPEFLIYFQGTGAADDSGLPNDRFFAVRPEGSVSTLKIQRTERGDSAVYLCASSPSGLAGGTDTQYFGPGTRLTVL.

The rearrangement joins TRBV5-1 to TRBJ1-4; TRBD1 aligns across 8 bases. The germline V gene encodes CDR1 SGHRS and CDR2 YFSETQ. V dropped 4 bases and J dropped 5; count of bases not matched to a gene: 7. This CDR3 has 15 residues. The CDR3 here is CASSPGQGPNEKLFF. The DNA of the CDR3 is TGCGCCAGCAGCCCCGGACAGGGCCCAAATGAAAAACTGTTTTTT.

This chain joins TRBV5-4 and TRBJ2-2; D ambiguous. The CDR3 is made up of 15 amino acids. Germline V lookup: CDR1 SGHNT, CDR2 YYREEE (reference sequence). Trimming cost V 0 bases and J 1 base, with 7 bases left between them. As DNA, the CDR3 is TGTGCCAGCAGCTTGGATCTAGGGAACACCGGGGAGCTGTTTTTT. Its protein is CASSLDLGNTGELFF.

The chain carries TRBV19 and TRBJ1-1; unclear D gene. This CDR3 has 13 amino acids. V was pared by 7 bases and J by 4 bases, with 13 bases between. Per germline, CDR1 LNHDA and CDR2 SQIVND (reference sequence). The CDR3 loop is CASNEGLGTEAFF. The CDR3 DNA sequence: TGTGCCAGTAACGAAGGGTTGGGCACTGAAGCTTTCTTT.

This rearrangement joins TRBV7-9 to TRBJ1-1, with TRBD1 matching over 7 bases. Germline CDR1 and CDR2: SEHNR and FQNEAQ (reference sequence). This CDR3 has 13 residues. V dropped 1 base and J dropped 5; count of bases not matched to a gene: 1. CDR3: CASSLEQGTEAFF. Here the CDR3 DNA reads TGTGCCAGCAGCTTAGAACAGGGGACTGAAGCTTTCTTT.